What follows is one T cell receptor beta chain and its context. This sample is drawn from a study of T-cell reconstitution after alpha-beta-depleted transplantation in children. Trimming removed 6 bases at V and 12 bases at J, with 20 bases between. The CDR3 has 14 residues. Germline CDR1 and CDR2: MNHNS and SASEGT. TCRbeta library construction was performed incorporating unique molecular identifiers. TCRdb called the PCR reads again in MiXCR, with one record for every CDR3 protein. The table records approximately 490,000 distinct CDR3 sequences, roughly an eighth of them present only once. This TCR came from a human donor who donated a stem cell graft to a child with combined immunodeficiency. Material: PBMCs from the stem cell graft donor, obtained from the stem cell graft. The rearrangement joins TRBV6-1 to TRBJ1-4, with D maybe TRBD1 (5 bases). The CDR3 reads CASSQDRTDRELFF. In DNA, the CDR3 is TGTGCCAGCAGCCAAGACAGAACTGATCGTGAACTGTTTTTT.